Presented here are 29 T cell receptor beta chains from one specimen sequenced in a study of OX40 agonist ivuxolimab in advanced cancers. The method was immunoSEQ multiplex PCR; TCRdb's version includes in-frame clones alone and lacks a portion of them. The top ten clones hold approximately 24% of a sample with about 47,000 clones, 84% of them seen once. The sample here was CD4+ or CD8+ T cells sorted from blood, taken in a trial of the OX40 agonist ivuxolimab. These receptors were taken from an adult with an advanced solid tumor such as melanoma, head and neck, liver or kidney cancer.

The chain employs TRBV29-1 and TRBJ2-2; D unresolved. CDR3 length: 11 residues. V lost 5 bases and J lost 4, with 5 bases in between. Germline V gene data show CDR1 as SQVTM and CDR2 as ANQGSEA. The CDR3: CSVWFTGELFF. The CDR3 DNA sequence: TGCAGCGTTTGGTTCACCGGGGAGCTGTTTTTT.

This clone has just a few counts. The chain links TRBV6-4 to TRBJ2-3; D is unclear. With 5 bases removed from V and 2 bases from J, the gap between germline ends came to 11 bases. The CDR3 is 14 amino acids. Germline values: CDR1 MRHNA, CDR2 SNTAGT. CDR3 nucleotide sequence: TGTGCCAGCAGTAACAGCCCTGACACAGATACGCAGTATTTT. Translating gives CASSNSPDTDTQYF.

CDR3 DNA: TGTGCCAGCAGCTTAGAGGTTGCGGACACCATATATTTT. This translates into CASSLEVADTIYF. V is TRBV7-9 and J is TRBJ1-3; D not certain. Germline CDR1 and CDR2: SEHNR and FQNEAQ (reference sequence). Trimming pared 1 base from V and 8 bases from J, leaving 9 bases between. There are 13 residues in the CDR3.

This chain links TRBV6-1 with TRBJ1-5; perhaps TRBD1 as D (6 bases). The V end was cut by 5 bases, the J end by 0 bases, with 11 bases between. Germline CDR1 MNHNS, CDR2 SASEGT. CDR3 length: 15 residues. The CDR3 DNA sequence: TGTGCCAGCAGTCCCGACAGGTATAGCAATCAGCCCCAGCATTTT. It yields the protein CASSPDRYSNQPQHF.

The V gene is TRBV11-2, the J gene TRBJ1-2; no firm D call. Germline-derived CDR1 and CDR2 are SGHAT and FQNNGV. The V gene lost 0 bases and the J gene lost 4 bases, with 9 bases spanning the gap. This CDR3 has 14 amino acids. Here the CDR3 reads CASSLEPTFYGYTF. In nucleotides, the CDR3 is TGTGCCAGCAGCTTAGAGCCTACCTTCTATGGCTACACCTTC.

The rearrangement joins TRBV4-1 to TRBJ1-2, with D unclear. This CDR3 comprises 15 residues. Trimming stripped 2 bases from V and 6 bases from J, with 16 bases between. The germline CDR1 and CDR2 sequences are MGHRA and YSYEKL. CDR3 coding DNA: TGCGCCAGCAGCCAAATCGGACGCGGCGGTAATGGCTACACCTTC. This translates into CASSQIGRGGNGYTF.

This clone was seen just once. The CDR3 region is CASSSTIRERRYEQYF. CDR3 nucleotides: TGTGCCAGCAGTTCCACTATCCGGGAAAGAAGGTACGAGCAGTACTTC. This chain connects TRBV27 to TRBJ2-7; possibly TRBD2 for D (5 bases). V dropped 4 bases and J dropped 4 bases, with 20 bases sitting between them. The CDR3 totals 16 residues. CDR1 is MNHEY, CDR2 SMNVEV, per germline (reference sequence).

In nucleotides, the CDR3 is TGTGCCAGTAGTATGGTAGGTGAAGCTTTCTTT. Its protein is CASSMVGEAFF. The chain recombines TRBV19 with TRBJ1-1; D is ambiguous. Germline lookup yields CDR1 LNHDA and CDR2 SQIVND (reference sequence). V was pared by 3 bases and J by 7 bases, with 6 bases between. CDR3 length equals 11 residues.

V is TRBV5-4 and J is TRBJ2-7, with D maybe TRBD2 (6 bases). Germline CDR1 reads SGHNT; CDR2 reads YYREEE (reference sequence). CDR3 length equals 16 residues. Trimming removed 3 bases at V and 2 bases at J, with 18 bases between. This chain's CDR3 is CASSSLASEKTYEQYF. The CDR3 DNA reads TGTGCCAGCAGCTCCTTGGCTAGCGAAAAAACCTACGAGCAGTACTTC.

The chain has TRBV27 and TRBJ2-3; D may be TRBD2 (6 bases). Trimming stripped 3 bases from V and 4 bases from J, with 14 bases between. The CDR3 consists of 15 residues. Germline lookup yields CDR1 MNHEY and CDR2 SMNVEV (reference sequence). DNA of the CDR3: TGTGCCAGCAGTTTCTACGGGAGTAGCGCAGATACGCAGTATTTT. The encoded protein is CASSFYGSSADTQYF.

With respect to this clone: Other DNA sequences from this sample encode an identical CDR3 as well. V and J are TRBV28 and TRBJ2-5; D remains ambiguous. There are 13 residues in the CDR3. Trimming took off 2 bases at V and 6 bases at J, with 10 bases between the two ends. Germline CDR1 and CDR2: MDHEN and SYDVKM. CDR3: CASSLKPSQTQYF. In nucleotides, the CDR3 is TGTGCCAGCAGTTTAAAGCCTAGTCAGACCCAGTACTTC.

The chain recombines TRBV7-3 with TRBJ2-3; D is perhaps TRBD1 (6 bases). The length of the CDR3 is 14 residues. Per the germline V gene, CDR1 is SGHTA and CDR2 is FQGTGA. Between the trimmed V and J ends, which lost 3 bases and 6 bases, there was a span of 13 bases. The CDR3 nucleotides read TGTGCCAGCAGCTTGAATCCAGGGGCGGATACGCAGTATTTT. It specifies CASSLNPGADTQYF.

The chain employs TRBV2 and TRBJ2-1; no firm D call. Germline CDR1 is SNHLY and CDR2 is FYNNEI. The germline V and J ends were trimmed by 9 bases and 6 bases, with 9 bases remaining between them. This CDR3 is built from 11 residues. This CDR3 reads CASYRRNEQFF. CDR3 bases: TGTGCCAGTTACCGTCGCAATGAGCAGTTCTTC.

The CDR3 DNA reads TGTGCCACCGGGCCCCCCTACGAGCAGTACTTC. Translated: CATGPPYEQYF. This rearrangement joins TRBV2 to TRBJ2-7; D is uncertain. The V end lost 10 bases, the J end lost 2 bases, and 9 bases lay between the germline ends. The CDR3 length is 11 residues. Germline V lookup: CDR1 SNHLY, CDR2 FYNNEI.

This clone appeared once. This chain joins TRBV7-3 and TRBJ2-5, with TRBD1 identical over 9 bases. Germline loops: CDR1 SGHTA, CDR2 FQGTGA. The V segment lost 2 bases and the J segment 4 bases; nucleotides outside the gene matches: 8. The length of the CDR3 is 16 residues. This CDR3 reads CASSLAGTGYLETQYF. Written as DNA, the CDR3 is TGTGCCAGCAGCTTAGCCGGGACAGGGTATTTAGAGACCCAGTACTTC.

This clone was picked up a small number of times. This sequence joins TRBV9 and TRBJ2-3, with D possibly TRBD2 on 5 matching bases. CDR1 SGDLS and CDR2 YYNGEE come from the germline V gene. This CDR3 is 16 amino acids long. V was trimmed by 0 bases and J by 2 bases, leaving 13 bases between them. CDR3 amino acids: CASSVGSGITTDTQYF. The CDR3 DNA reads TGTGCCAGCAGCGTAGGATCGGGGATTACCACAGATACGCAGTATTTT.

This chain links TRBV6-5 with TRBJ2-2; TRBD1 matches at 7 bases. Germline values: CDR1 MNHEY, CDR2 SVGAGI. V was clipped by 2 bases and J by 6 bases; unmatched bases: 6. This CDR3 spans 15 amino acids. The DNA of the CDR3 is TGTGCCAGCAGTTACCCTTCAGGGGGTTCCGGGGAGCTGTTTTTT. Residues: CASSYPSGGSGELFF.

This clone was seen only once. The V and J genes are TRBV4-1 and TRBJ2-5, with D tentatively TRBD1 (6 bases). Trimming stripped 1 base from V and 5 bases from J, with 20 bases between. The CDR3 totals 17 residues. Germline CDR1 is MGHRA and CDR2 is YSYEKL. CDR3 in amino acids: CASSQAGTGKMWETQYF. CDR3 nucleotide sequence: TGCGCCAGCAGCCAAGCTGGAACAGGGAAGATGTGGGAGACCCAGTACTTC.

The V and J genes are TRBV27 and TRBJ2-3; 8 bases match TRBD2. The CDR3 has 18 residues. The V gene end was trimmed by 8 bases and the J gene end by 2 bases; junction bases not matched to a gene: 18. Germline V gives CDR1 MNHEY, CDR2 SMNVEV (reference sequence). The CDR3 loop is CASSVASGGITYTDTQYF. DNA of the CDR3: TGTGCCAGCTCGGTCGCCAGCGGGGGCATCACTTACACAGATACGCAGTATTTT.

The chain combines TRBV28 with TRBJ2-1; D is possibly TRBD1 or TRBD2 (6 bases each). Trimming pared 2 bases from V and 4 bases from J, leaving 9 bases between. Germline V gives CDR1 MDHEN, CDR2 SYDVKM. This CDR3 contains 14 residues. CDR3 bases: TGTGCCAGCAGTTTAATAGGGGGGTACAATGAGCAGTTCTTC. This gives the protein CASSLIGGYNEQFF.

In this sample, this clone turned up a few times. The chain employs TRBV6-1 and TRBJ1-3; 8 bases agree with TRBD1. This CDR3 spans 15 amino acids. The V segment lost 1 base and the J segment 4 bases; nucleotides outside the gene matches: 3. The germline V gene encodes CDR1 MNHNS and CDR2 SASEGT. The CDR3 region is CASSEEGTGGNTIYF. Written as DNA, the CDR3 is TGTGCCAGCAGTGAAGAAGGGACAGGCGGAAACACCATATATTTT.

The chain carries TRBV28 and TRBJ1-1; no definite D call. This CDR3 spans 13 amino acids. The V and J ends lost 7 bases and 5 bases respectively, with 14 bases between them. The V gene's germline CDR1 is MDHEN and CDR2 SYDVKM. The CDR3 DNA follows: TGTGCCAGCATCTCCCAGGCGGTGACTGAAGCTTTCTTT. It translates to CASISQAVTEAFF.

V is TRBV21-1 and J is TRBJ2-7; TRBD2 reflects the table's D call only, with no check against the DNA. TRBV21-1 is a pseudogene segment. There are 15 residues in the CDR3. CDR3 in DNA: TGTGCCAGCAGCAAAGGGGACTGGTTTCGGTATGAGCAGTACTTC. Amino acid sequence: CASSKGDWFRYEQYF.

This sequence joins TRBV25-1 and TRBJ2-7; 8 bases are a match to TRBD1. The ends lost 3 bases at V and 6 bases at J; junction bases unmatched: 7. Germline loops: CDR1 MGHDK, CDR2 SYGVNS. This CDR3 is 14 amino acids long. Written as DNA, the CDR3 is TGTGCCAGCAGTGATAGGACAGGGTCAAGCGAGCAGTACTTC. Translating gives CASSDRTGSSEQYF.

The chain has TRBV18 and TRBJ2-2; D remains ambiguous. This CDR3 is 18 amino acids long. CDR1 is KGHSH, CDR2 LQKENI, per germline. The germline V and J ends were trimmed by 0 bases and 1 base, with 15 bases remaining between them. CDR3 bases: TGTGCCAGCTCACCACCAGCCTTCAGGTCCTTGAACACCGGGGAGCTGTTTTTT. The encoded protein is CASSPPAFRSLNTGELFF. The full variable domain, completed using reference TRBV18 and TRBJ2-2, is NAGVMQNPRHLVRRRGQEARLRCSPMKGHSHVYWYRQLPEEGLKFMVYLQKENIIDESGMPKERFSAEFPKEGPSILRIQQVVRGDSAAYFCASSPPAFRSLNTGELFFGEGSRLTVL.

Judged by abundance, this clone is large. CDR3 in DNA: TGTGCCAGCAGCTCCCCCAGCGGGAGGCCCGGGGAGCTGTTTTTT. Protein sequence: CASSSPSGRPGELFF. The chain combines TRBV7-3 with TRBJ2-2; 9 bases are a match to TRBD2. V shed 4 bases, J shed 6 bases, and the junction held 6 bases outside the gene matches. The CDR3 is 15 residues long. Germline CDR1 reads SGHTA; CDR2 reads FQGTGA.

The chain uses TRBV5-4 and TRBJ2-7; D is unclear. Trimming cost V 4 bases and J 3 bases, with 20 bases left between them. There are 16 residues in the CDR3. Per the germline V gene, CDR1 is SGHNT and CDR2 is YYREEE (reference sequence). The CDR3 DNA reads as TGTGCCAGCAGCCCCTCGTCAGGCGTCAAGAGCTACGAGCAGTACTTC. The encoded protein is CASSPSSGVKSYEQYF. Full variable domain (outside the CDR3, taken from reference TRBV5-4 and TRBJ2-7): ETGVTQSPTHLIKTRGQQVTLRCSSQSGHNTVSWYQQALGQGPQFIFQYYREEENGRGNFPPRFSGLQFPNYSSELNVNALELDDSALYLCASSPSSGVKSYEQYFGPGTRLTVT.

V and J are TRBV27 and TRBJ2-1, with TRBD2 matching over 9 bases. This CDR3 contains 17 residues. V gave up 2 bases and J gave up 8 bases; unmatched junction bases: 13. Germline values: CDR1 MNHEY, CDR2 SMNVEV (reference sequence). CDR3 residues: CASSLMGGGGGKDEQFF. DNA for the CDR3: TGTGCCAGCAGTTTAATGGGCGGCGGGGGGGGGAAGGATGAGCAGTTCTTC.

This clone has just one count. V gene TRBV5-1 combines with J gene TRBJ2-7, with TRBD1 as a possible D gene (6 bases). The CDR3 is made up of 15 amino acids. V lost 1 base and J 1 base, leaving 12 bases between the germline ends. Germline CDR1 is SGHRS and CDR2 is YFSETQ. The CDR3 reads CASSLYGTISYEQYF. The DNA for the CDR3 is TGCGCCAGCAGCTTGTACGGGACAATATCCTACGAGCAGTACTTC.